These 27 T cell receptor beta chains were all obtained from the same sample, sequenced in a study of blood T cell repertoires in COVID-19. Data came from immunoSEQ multiplex PCR; TCRdb stores just in-frame clones and leaves some out. Of some 85,000 clones listed, about three quarters are singletons. Material for sequencing was peripheral blood. Receptor source: a woman aged 80 or over with active or convalescent COVID-19.

The genes are TRBV9 and TRBJ2-6; maybe TRBD1 (5 bases). CDR3 length equals 16 residues. The germline V gene has CDR1 SGDLS and CDR2 YYNGEE. Trimming stripped 0 bases from V and 3 bases from J, with 10 bases between. CDR3 residues: CASSVGAGFGANVLTF. The CDR3 nucleotides read TGTGCCAGCAGCGTAGGGGCAGGGTTTGGGGCCAACGTCCTGACTTTC.

The chain combines TRBV6-2 or TRBV6-3 with TRBJ2-1; the match to TRBD2 covers 11 bases. Trimming removed 1 base from V and 5 bases from J; junction bases left unmatched: 7. The germline CDR1 and CDR2 sequences are MNHEY and SVGEGT. The CDR3 has 17 residues. This CDR3 reads CASSYLTSGDGDNEQFF. Written as DNA, the CDR3 is TGTGCCAGCAGTTACTTGACTAGCGGGGATGGGGACAATGAGCAGTTCTTC.

This sequence joins TRBV12-3 or TRBV12-4 and TRBJ2-1; 8 nucleotides line up with TRBD1. Losses at the gene ends were 6 bases for V and 8 bases for J; bases not matched to a gene: 6. The CDR3 consists of 13 residues. For the CDR3, the DNA is TGTGCCAGCAGGATGACAGGGGTCGATGAGCAGTTCTTC. This gives the protein CASRMTGVDEQFF.

The CDR3 is CASRGIAGETQYF. The DNA for the CDR3 is TGTGCCAGCAGAGGTATAGCGGGGGAGACCCAGTACTTC. The V gene is TRBV3-1 (or the pseudogene TRBV3-2), the J gene TRBJ2-5; 8 nucleotides agree with TRBD2. Germline V gene lookup returns CDR1 LGHDT and CDR2 YNNKEL (reference sequence). V gave up 6 bases and J gave up 5 bases; unmatched junction bases: 5. The CDR3 totals 13 residues.

The chain links TRBV7-9 to TRBJ2-3, with TRBD2 as a possible D gene (6 bases). Germline loops: CDR1 SEHNR, CDR2 FQNEAQ (reference sequence). The CDR3 covers 15 residues. The germline V and J ends were trimmed by 5 bases and 6 bases, with 18 bases remaining between them. The CDR3 DNA is TGTGCCAGCAGCCCCCGGGGGAATGCCGCGGATACGCAGTATTTT. Protein product: CASSPRGNAADTQYF. Based on the CDR3 plus reference TRBV7-9 and TRBJ2-3, the full variable domain is DTGVSQNPRHKITKRGQNVTFRCDPISEHNRLYWYRQTLGQGPEFLTYFQNEAQLEKSRLLSDRFSAERPKGSFSTLEIQRTEQGDSAMYLCASSPRGNAADTQYFGPGTRLTVL.

The chain links TRBV29-1 to TRBJ2-7; TRBD1 matches at 9 bases. V was clipped by 7 bases and J by 6 bases; unmatched bases: 7. CDR3 length equals 12 residues. CDR1 and CDR2 (germline): SQVTM, ANQGSEA. CDR3 residues: CSGQGEGFEQYF. Written as DNA, the CDR3 is TGCAGCGGACAGGGGGAAGGTTTCGAGCAGTACTTC.

The chain recombines TRBV7-9 with TRBJ2-2, with D possibly TRBD1 on 5 matching bases. The CDR3 extends over 15 amino acids. Germline assignment: CDR1 SEHNR and CDR2 FQNEAQ (reference sequence). Trimming took off 3 bases at V and 4 bases at J, with 12 bases between the two ends. DNA for the CDR3: TGTGCCAGCAGCTTTCGCAGGGTCGGCACCGGGGAGCTGTTTTTT. This encodes CASSFRRVGTGELFF. The full variable domain, completed using reference TRBV7-9 and TRBJ2-2, is DTGVSQNPRHKITKRGQNVTFRCDPISEHNRLYWYRQTLGQGPEFLTYFQNEAQLEKSRLLSDRFSAERPKGSFSTLEIQRTEQGDSAMYLCASSFRRVGTGELFFGEGSRLTVL.

The J gene is TRBJ1-2, the V gene TRBV9; 7 bases line up with TRBD1. Germline V gene sequence: CDR1 SGDLS, CDR2 YYNGEE. The V segment lost 0 bases and the J segment 4 bases; nucleotides outside the gene matches: 12. This CDR3 region has 17 residues. DNA for the CDR3: TGTGCCAGCAGCGTAGGACAGGGCAGTCACTTTGGCTATGGCTACACCTTC. Translation: CASSVGQGSHFGYGYTF. Full variable domain (remainder filled in from reference TRBV9 and TRBJ1-2): DSGVTQTPKHLITATGQRVTLRCSPRSGDLSVYWYQQSLDQGLQFLIQYYNGEERAKGNILERFSAQQFPDLHSELNLSSLELGDSALYFCASSVGQGSHFGYGYTFGSGTRLTVV.

This chain joins TRBV6-6 and TRBJ1-4; weak D call: TRBD1 (6 bases). The CDR3 totals 16 residues. Trimming shortened V by 8 bases and J by 0 bases, and 16 bases separated the two germline ends. Looked up from germline, CDR1 is MNHNY and CDR2 is SVGAGI (reference sequence). For the CDR3, the DNA is TGTGCCAGCGCCCCACGACGGGACACAACTAATGAAAAACTGTTTTTT. Protein sequence: CASAPRRDTTNEKLFF.

The chain links TRBV7-9 to TRBJ1-3; no firm D call. Trimming took off 0 bases at V and 0 bases at J, with 3 bases between the two ends. The CDR3 contains 14 residues. Germline V gene data show CDR1 as SEHNR and CDR2 as FQNEAQ (reference sequence). CDR3 sequence reads: CASSLASSGNTIYF. Here the CDR3 DNA reads TGTGCCAGCAGCTTAGCGAGCTCTGGAAACACCATATATTTT.

The rearrangement links TRBV6-1 to TRBJ2-7; 9 bases align to TRBD1. Germline-derived CDR1 and CDR2 are MNHNS and SASEGT. This CDR3 region has 14 residues. V lost 5 bases, J lost 3 bases, and 5 bases stayed unmatched. The DNA for the CDR3 is TGTGCCAGCAGTTATCGACAGGGGGTCTACGAGCAGTACTTC. It specifies CASSYRQGVYEQYF.

V is TRBV5-1 and J is TRBJ1-2, with TRBD1 identical over 9 bases. Germline CDR1 reads SGHRS; CDR2 reads YFSETQ. With 3 bases clipped from V and 6 bases from J, the junction kept 6 bases outside the gene matches. The CDR3 is 14 amino acids. CDR3 loop: CASSWGQGINGYTF. The DNA of the CDR3 is TGCGCCAGCAGCTGGGGACAGGGAATTAATGGCTACACCTTC.

The genes are TRBV4-1 and TRBJ2-7; D unresolved. The germline CDR1 and CDR2 sequences are MGHRA and YSYEKL. V gave up 4 bases and J gave up 6 bases, with 16 bases separating them. The CDR3 runs 14 residues. The CDR3 sequence is CASSPDQDAFEQYF. DNA for the CDR3: TGCGCCAGCAGCCCCGATCAGGATGCCTTCGAGCAGTACTTC.

This clone was seen a single time. The V and J genes are TRBV19 and TRBJ1-1; 11 bases map to TRBD1. The germline V gene has CDR1 LNHDA and CDR2 SQIVND (reference sequence). The CDR3 has 13 residues. V was clipped by 6 bases and J by 5 bases; unmatched bases: 2. As DNA, the CDR3 is TGTGCCAGTAGCCGGGACAGGGGGACTGAAGCTTTCTTT. Amino acid sequence: CASSRDRGTEAFF.

This chain links TRBV6-2 or TRBV6-3 with TRBJ2-5, with TRBD1 matching 8 bases. The CDR3 sequence is 15 residues long. With V trimmed by 2 bases and J by 1 base, 3 bases remained unmatched. The germline V gene encodes CDR1 MNHEY and CDR2 SVGEGT. The CDR3 DNA is TGTGCCAGCAGTTACCCTGGACAGGGCCAAGAGACCCAGTACTTC. Encoded protein: CASSYPGQGQETQYF.

CDR3 protein: CASSINRDRNQPQHF. CDR3 coding DNA: TGTGCCAGTAGTATCAACCGGGACAGAAATCAGCCCCAGCATTTT. This sequence joins TRBV19 and TRBJ1-5, with TRBD1 matching over 7 bases. This CDR3 is built from 15 residues. CDR1 LNHDA and CDR2 SQIVND come from the germline V gene (reference sequence). The trim removed 3 bases at V and 4 bases at J, leaving 6 bases unmatched.

This clone turned up a few times. The chain uses TRBV24-1 and TRBJ2-3, with D perhaps matching TRBD2 (6 bases). The germline V and J ends were trimmed by 3 bases and 11 bases, with 11 bases remaining between them. Germline CDR1 and CDR2: KGHDR and SFDVKD. This CDR3 is 12 amino acids long. This CDR3 reads CATSDGIGGQYF. The CDR3 coding sequence is TGTGCCACCAGTGATGGGATCGGGGGGCAGTATTTT.

The CDR3 DNA is TGTGCCAGCAGTTTAAGGAGCGGGGGCGGTTTGAGCAATCAGCCCCAGCATTTT. Amino acid sequence: CASSLRSGGGLSNQPQHF. The chain carries TRBV27 and TRBJ1-5; possibly TRBD1 for D (6 bases). Per the germline V gene, CDR1 is MNHEY and CDR2 is SMNVEV (reference sequence). Deletions cut 2 bases from V and 1 base from J, with 18 bases between. This CDR3 region has 18 residues.

Only a few counts were recorded for this clone. The chain recombines TRBV6-6 with TRBJ1-2; TRBD1 is a possible D gene (6 bases). Germline V gene lookup returns CDR1 MNHNY and CDR2 SVGAGI (reference sequence). V dropped 0 bases and J dropped 4 bases, with 12 bases sitting between them. This CDR3 region has 15 residues. Written as DNA, the CDR3 is TGTGCCAGCAGTTACTCAGGGGGGGGCAGCTATGGCTACACCTTC. The encoded protein is CASSYSGGGSYGYTF.

This chain links TRBV30 with TRBJ1-4; 8 bases align to TRBD1. J gave up 3 bases and V 5 bases, and 8 bases lay outside the gene matches. Germline values: CDR1 GTSNPN, CDR2 SVGIG (reference sequence). The CDR3 covers 15 residues. This chain's CDR3 is CAWGDRPESNEKLFF. CDR3 sequence (DNA): TGTGCCTGGGGGGACAGGCCGGAGTCTAATGAAAAACTGTTTTTT.

The chain is built from TRBV7-2 and TRBJ1-6, with D tentatively TRBD1 (5 bases). Germline CDR1 is SGHTA and CDR2 is FQGNSA. This CDR3 is built from 14 residues. V lost 2 bases, J lost 7 bases, and 9 bases lay in between. CDR3 sequence reads: CASSLQGGNSPLHF. DNA of the CDR3: TGTGCCAGCAGCTTACAGGGAGGGAATTCACCCCTCCACTTT.

As DNA, the CDR3 is TGCGCCAGCAGCTTCTTGTTTGCGGGGGGGAGAGAGACCCAGTACTTC. It codes for CASSFLFAGGRETQYF. V usage is TRBV5-1 and J usage is TRBJ2-5; 9 positions match TRBD2. The CDR3 covers 16 residues. Looked up from germline, CDR1 is SGHRS and CDR2 is YFSETQ. With V trimmed by 2 bases and J by 4 bases, 9 bases remained unmatched. Variable domain in full (rest from reference TRBV5-1 and TRBJ2-5): KAGVTQTPRYLIKTRGQQVTLSCSPISGHRSVSWYQQTPGQGLQFLFEYFSETQRNKGNFPGRFSGRQFSNSRSEMNVSTLELGDSALYLCASSFLFAGGRETQYFGPGTRLLVL.

This chain joins TRBV7-9 and TRBJ1-1; 11 bases match TRBD1. Germline lookup yields CDR1 SEHNR and CDR2 FQNEAQ (reference sequence). J gave up 3 bases and V 6 bases, and 0 bases lay outside the gene matches. CDR3 length: 13 residues. CDR3 nucleotides: TGTGCCAGCAGGGGACAGGGGGACACTGAAGCTTTCTTT. It specifies CASRGQGDTEAFF.

This chain connects TRBV5-1 to TRBJ1-6; tentative D call: TRBD1 (5 bases). Deletions cut 4 bases from V and 7 bases from J, with 12 bases between. This CDR3 spans 14 amino acids. Germline V gene lookup returns CDR1 SGHRS and CDR2 YFSETQ. CDR3 sequence: CASSSRVENSPLHF. DNA for the CDR3: TGCGCCAGCAGCAGCAGGGTAGAGAATTCACCCCTCCACTTT.

This clone was found a few times. V gene TRBV28 combines with J gene TRBJ1-5; D perhaps matches TRBD1 (5 bases). CDR1 is MDHEN and CDR2 is SYDVKM in the germline V gene. This CDR3 is built from 13 residues. CDR3 sequence (DNA): TGTGCAGAGACAGATGGAACCAATCAGCCCCAGCATTTT. Protein: CAETDGTNQPQHF.

This clone was recorded a few times. The chain recombines TRBV9 with TRBJ1-2; TRBD1 aligns across 7 bases. V lost 1 base, J lost 6 bases, and 12 bases stayed unmatched. Germline V gene lookup returns CDR1 SGDLS and CDR2 YYNGEE. The CDR3 is 16 amino acids. CDR3 in amino acids: CASSVLGQVRPNGYTF. CDR3 in DNA: TGTGCCAGCAGCGTACTCGGACAGGTTAGGCCTAATGGCTACACCTTC.

CDR3 nucleotide sequence: TGCGCCAGCAGCCAAGGATTCTCGAGGGATGGCTACACCTTC. Translated: CASSQGFSRDGYTF. The chain carries TRBV4-3 and TRBJ1-2; D gene ambiguous. V lost 1 base, J lost 6 bases, and 12 bases lay in between. CDR3 length: 14 amino acids. In germline, CDR1 is LGHNA, CDR2 YSLEER.